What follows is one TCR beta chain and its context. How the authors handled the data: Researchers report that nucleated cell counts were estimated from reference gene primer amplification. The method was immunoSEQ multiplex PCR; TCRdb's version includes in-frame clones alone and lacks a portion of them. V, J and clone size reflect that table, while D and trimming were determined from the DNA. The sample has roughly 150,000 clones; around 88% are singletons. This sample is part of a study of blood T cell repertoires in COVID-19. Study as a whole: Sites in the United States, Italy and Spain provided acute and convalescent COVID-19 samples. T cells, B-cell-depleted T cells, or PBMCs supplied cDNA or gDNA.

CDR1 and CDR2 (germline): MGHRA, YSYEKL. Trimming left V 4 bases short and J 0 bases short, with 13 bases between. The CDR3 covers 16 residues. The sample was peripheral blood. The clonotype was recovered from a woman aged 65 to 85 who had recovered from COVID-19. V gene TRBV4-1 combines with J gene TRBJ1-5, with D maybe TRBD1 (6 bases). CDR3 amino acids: CASSPRTVDSNQPQHF. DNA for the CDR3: TGCGCCAGCAGCCCCCGGACAGTGGATAGCAATCAGCCCCAGCATTTT.